The 17 T cell receptor beta chains below all came from one sample that was sequenced in a study of shared T cell receptors in the human thymus. Measured with immunoSEQ multiplex PCR; TCRdb has only the in-frame clones, and not every one. The sample carries almost 550,000 clones, around 78% recorded once. The sample was also reused in another study, on human thymus T cells.

The material sequenced was thymocytes. The receptors stem from a boy in the first two years of life with a congenital heart defect.

The chain carries TRBV2 and TRBJ2-2; 7 nucleotides align to TRBD2. This CDR3 is built from 15 residues. V was clipped by 6 bases and J by 5 bases; unmatched bases: 9. Looked up from germline, CDR1 is SNHLY and CDR2 is FYNNEI. CDR3 residues: CASRILLGGTGELFF. CDR3 DNA: TGTGCCAGCAGGATACTCTTGGGAGGGACCGGGGAGCTGTTTTTT.

The gene calls are TRBV7-8 and TRBJ1-2, with no clear D. The CDR3 is 14 residues long. Germline V gives CDR1 SGHVS, CDR2 FQNEAQ. V was shortened by 3 bases and J by 8 bases, with 16 bases between the two germline ends. For the CDR3, the DNA is TGTGCCAGCAGCTTTGAGGTCACGCGTTCAGGCTACACCTTC. This gives the protein CASSFEVTRSGYTF.

This chain connects TRBV13 to TRBJ2-5; D gene uncertain. The CDR3 covers 12 residues. The V end was cut by 4 bases, the J end by 5 bases, with 8 bases between. Germline V gene sequence: CDR1 PRHDT, CDR2 FYEKMQ (reference sequence). CDR3: CASSSSVETQYF. CDR3 DNA: TGTGCCAGCAGCTCCAGCGTGGAGACCCAGTACTTC.

The rearrangement links TRBV29-1 to TRBJ2-3; 8 positions agree with TRBD2. Germline CDR1 and CDR2: SQVTM and ANQGSEA. Trimming at V came to 7 bases and at J to 3 bases, leaving 6 bases not matched to a gene. CDR3 size: 13 residues. CDR3 coding DNA: TGCAGCGCCCAGGGACTAGTGACAGATACGCAGTATTTT. This translates into CSAQGLVTDTQYF.

The genes are TRBV11-3 and TRBJ2-1, with TRBD2 matching over 7 bases. The CDR3 spans 17 residues. Unmatched junction bases numbered 12, after V lost 0 bases and J lost 7 bases. Germline V lookup: CDR1 SGHNT, CDR2 YENEEA. As DNA, the CDR3 is TGTGCCAGCAGCTTAGATTACAGGACTAGTAGGGGTAATGAGCAGTTCTTC. Its protein product is CASSLDYRTSRGNEQFF.

This clone was picked up one time. This chain links TRBV6-1 with TRBJ2-1; 8 positions match TRBD2. Trimming at V came to 0 bases and at J to 2 bases, leaving 3 bases not matched to a gene. The CDR3 sequence is 16 residues long. Germline V lookup: CDR1 MNHNS, CDR2 SASEGT. Here the CDR3 DNA reads TGTGCCAGCAGTGAAGCGAGAGCGGGGGCCTACAATGAGCAGTTCTTC. As protein: CASSEARAGAYNEQFF.

The chain combines TRBV6-1 with TRBJ2-7; TRBD2 matches at 7 bases. CDR3 length: 13 amino acids. Germline V lookup: CDR1 MNHNS, CDR2 SASEGT. J gave up 2 bases and V 8 bases, and 6 bases lay outside the gene matches. Here the CDR3 DNA reads TGTGCCAGCGGGGGGAGGGGCCCCTACGAGCAGTACTTC. The encoded protein is CASGGRGPYEQYF.

The rearrangement links TRBV2 to TRBJ2-7; a weak D match, TRBD2 (5 bases). The ends were cut back, 6 bases at V and 0 bases at J, with 21 bases in the middle. CDR3 length: 17 amino acids. The V gene's germline CDR1 is SNHLY and CDR2 FYNNEI. CDR3 amino acids: CASSGPSGRAASYEQYF. For the CDR3, the DNA is TGTGCCAGCAGCGGCCCCTCGGGAAGGGCAGCCTCCTACGAGCAGTACTTC.

The chain is built from TRBV15 and TRBJ1-1; D is unresolved. Germline V gene data show CDR1 as LNHNV and CDR2 as YYDKDF (reference sequence). The CDR3 spans 14 residues. Trimming shortened V by 3 bases and J by 3 bases, and 11 bases separated the two germline ends. The CDR3 loop reads CATSSPGSYTEAFF. The DNA of the CDR3 is TGTGCCACCAGCAGCCCCGGGTCATACACTGAAGCTTTCTTT.

This clone was counted a few times. The chain recombines TRBV4-3 with TRBJ2-1, with TRBD2 identical over 8 bases. There are 17 residues in the CDR3. Germline lookup yields CDR1 LGHNA and CDR2 YSLEER. V lost 0 bases and J lost 6; bases outside the gene matches: 10. CDR3 coding DNA: TGCGCCAGCAGCCAAGATCGGGAGGGAGTGGGGGGCAATGAGCAGTTCTTC. Translating gives CASSQDREGVGGNEQFF.

The chain couples TRBV5-4 to TRBJ1-2, with D perhaps matching TRBD1 (5 bases). V lost 0 bases, J lost 4 bases, and 19 bases lay in between. Germline V lookup: CDR1 SGHNT, CDR2 YYREEE (reference sequence). This CDR3 has 17 amino acids. The CDR3 spells CASSLGLSHPGGYGYTF. CDR3 in DNA: TGTGCCAGCAGCTTGGGGCTTTCGCATCCCGGGGGCTATGGCTACACCTTC.

This chain links TRBV14 with TRBJ2-5; no clear D gene. Germline CDR1 is SGHDN and CDR2 is FVKESK. Trimming took 4 bases from V and 3 from J, leaving 12 bases between them. This CDR3 spans 14 amino acids. CDR3 loop: CASSPMTRKETQYF. The CDR3 nucleotides are TGTGCCAGCAGCCCCATGACAAGGAAAGAGACCCAGTACTTC.

The V and J genes are TRBV10-2 and TRBJ2-7; possibly TRBD1 for D (6 bases). Trimming pared 6 bases from V and 5 bases from J, leaving 32 bases between. The germline CDR1 and CDR2 sequences are WSHSY and SAAADI. CDR3 length: 19 amino acids. The CDR3 loop reads CASRGGRGKTDPGGHEQYF. CDR3 in DNA: TGCGCCAGCAGAGGGGGTAGGGGCAAAACCGACCCCGGTGGTCACGAGCAGTACTTC.

J is TRBJ2-3 and V is TRBV30; 11 nucleotides agree with TRBD2. Germline assignment: CDR1 GTSNPN and CDR2 SVGIG (reference sequence). V shed 5 bases and J 5 bases; nucleotides not matched to a gene: 6. This CDR3 is built from 14 residues. The CDR3 bases are TGTGCCTGGTCCCTAGCGGGAGGCGGAGATACGCAGTATTTT. Amino acid sequence: CAWSLAGGGDTQYF.

The rearrangement uses TRBV7-2 and TRBJ2-3; no clear D gene. This CDR3 is 16 amino acids long. The ends were cut back, 0 bases at V and 0 bases at J, with 10 bases in the middle. Germline CDR1 is SGHTA and CDR2 is FQGNSA. CDR3 in amino acids: CASSLARGTSTDTQYF. Written as DNA, the CDR3 is TGTGCCAGCAGCTTAGCTCGCGGAACTAGCACAGATACGCAGTATTTT.

The chain has TRBV27 and TRBJ2-1, with 9 bases that match TRBD1. The germline gives CDR1 MNHEY, CDR2 SMNVEV (reference sequence). Trimming cost V 5 bases and J 7 bases; bases outside gene matches: 3. This CDR3 has 13 residues. Here the CDR3 DNA reads TGTGCCAGCAGTCCCGGGACAGGGAATGAGCAGTTCTTC. Protein: CASSPGTGNEQFF.

CDR3 region: CASSETGDRGPYEQYF. The CDR3, as DNA: TGTGCCAGCAGTGAAACTGGGGACAGGGGGCCTTACGAGCAGTACTTC. V and J are TRBV2 and TRBJ2-7; the match to TRBD1 covers 12 bases. The junction had 6 bases not matched to a gene; V was cut back by 2 bases and J by 4 bases. CDR1 is SNHLY and CDR2 is FYNNEI in the germline V gene. The CDR3 contains 16 residues.